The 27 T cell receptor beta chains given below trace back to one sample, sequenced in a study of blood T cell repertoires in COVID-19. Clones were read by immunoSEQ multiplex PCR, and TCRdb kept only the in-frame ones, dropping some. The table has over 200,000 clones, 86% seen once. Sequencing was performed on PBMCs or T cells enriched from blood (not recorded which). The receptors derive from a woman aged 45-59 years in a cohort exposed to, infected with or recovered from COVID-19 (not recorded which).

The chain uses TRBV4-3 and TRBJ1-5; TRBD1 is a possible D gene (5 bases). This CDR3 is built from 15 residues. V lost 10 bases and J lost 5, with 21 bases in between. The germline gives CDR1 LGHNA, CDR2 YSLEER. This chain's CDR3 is CATASRRGRDQPQHF. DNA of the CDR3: TGCGCCACCGCCTCGAGAAGGGGTCGGGATCAGCCCCAGCATTTT.

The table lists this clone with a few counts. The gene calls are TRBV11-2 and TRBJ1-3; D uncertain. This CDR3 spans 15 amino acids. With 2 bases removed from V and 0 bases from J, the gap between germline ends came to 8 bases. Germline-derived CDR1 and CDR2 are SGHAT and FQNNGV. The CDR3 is CASSLRGVSGNTIYF. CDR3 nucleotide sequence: TGTGCCAGCAGCTTACGAGGCGTCTCTGGAAACACCATATATTTT. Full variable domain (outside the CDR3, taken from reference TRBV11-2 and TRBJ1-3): EAGVAQSPRYKIIEKRQSVAFWCNPISGHATLYWYQQILGQGPKLLIQFQNNGVVDDSQLPKDRFSAERLKGVDSTLKIQPAKLEDSAVYLCASSLRGVSGNTIYFGEGSWLTVV.

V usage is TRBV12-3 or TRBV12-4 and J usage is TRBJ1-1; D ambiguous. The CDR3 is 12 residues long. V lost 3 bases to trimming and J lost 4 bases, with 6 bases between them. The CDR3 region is CASSLPGTEAFF. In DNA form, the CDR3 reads TGTGCCAGCAGTTTGCCGGGCACTGAAGCTTTCTTT.

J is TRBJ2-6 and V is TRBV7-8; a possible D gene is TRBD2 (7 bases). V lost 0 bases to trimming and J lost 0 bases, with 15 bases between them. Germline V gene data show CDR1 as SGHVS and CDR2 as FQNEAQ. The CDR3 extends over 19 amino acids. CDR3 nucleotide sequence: TGTGCCAGCAGCTTAGCCGGGGGGCTACACCTCTCTGGGGCCAACGTCCTGACTTTC. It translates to CASSLAGGLHLSGANVLTF.

CDR3 bases: TGTGCTTCCTACGGGGGGCACACTGAAGCTTTCTTT. Encoded protein: CASYGGHTEAFF. The chain recombines TRBV30 with TRBJ1-1, with D tentatively TRBD1 (6 bases). Germline V gene lookup returns CDR1 GTSNPN and CDR2 SVGIG (reference sequence). The CDR3 loop spans 12 amino acids.

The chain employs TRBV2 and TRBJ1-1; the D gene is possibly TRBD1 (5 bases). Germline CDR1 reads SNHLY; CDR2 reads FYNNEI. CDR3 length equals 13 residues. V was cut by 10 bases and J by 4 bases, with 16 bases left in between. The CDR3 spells CATTGRVGTEAFF. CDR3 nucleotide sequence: TGTGCCACCACGGGCAGGGTAGGCACTGAAGCTTTCTTT.

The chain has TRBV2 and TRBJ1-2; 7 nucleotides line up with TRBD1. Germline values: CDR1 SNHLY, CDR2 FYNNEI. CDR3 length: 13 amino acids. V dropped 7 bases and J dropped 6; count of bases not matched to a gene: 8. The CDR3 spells CASKKEGADGYTF. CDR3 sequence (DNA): TGTGCCAGCAAGAAGGAGGGGGCCGATGGCTACACCTTC. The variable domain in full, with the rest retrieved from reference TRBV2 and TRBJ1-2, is EPEVTQTPSHQVTQMGQEVILRCVPISNHLYFYWYRQILGQKVEFLVSFYNNEISEKSEIFDDQFSVERPDGSNFTLKIRSTKLEDSAMYFCASKKEGADGYTFGSGTRLTVV.

The DNA for the CDR3 is TGTGCCAGCAGCGCCGGACAGGGAATCCCTGAAGCTTTCTTT. It codes for CASSAGQGIPEAFF. The genes are TRBV2 and TRBJ1-1, with TRBD1 matching over 8 bases. Per germline, CDR1 SNHLY and CDR2 FYNNEI. CDR3 length: 14 residues. V lost 6 bases and J lost 6; bases outside the gene matches: 9.

The CDR3 sequence is CASSSMQGVNGYTF. In DNA form, the CDR3 reads TGCGCCAGCAGCTCAATGCAGGGGGTGAATGGCTACACCTTC. The V gene is TRBV5-1, the J gene TRBJ1-2, with TRBD1 identical over 7 bases. CDR1 and CDR2 (germline): SGHRS, YFSETQ. The CDR3 has 14 amino acids. V gave up 3 bases and J gave up 6 bases; unmatched junction bases: 8.

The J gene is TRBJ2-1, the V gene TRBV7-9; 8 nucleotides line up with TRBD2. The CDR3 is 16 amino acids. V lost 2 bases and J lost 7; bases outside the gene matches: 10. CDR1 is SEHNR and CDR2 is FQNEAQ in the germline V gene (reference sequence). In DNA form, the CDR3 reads TGTGCCAGCAGCTTAACACTAGCGGCGCATGGGAATGAGCAGTTCTTC. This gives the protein CASSLTLAAHGNEQFF.

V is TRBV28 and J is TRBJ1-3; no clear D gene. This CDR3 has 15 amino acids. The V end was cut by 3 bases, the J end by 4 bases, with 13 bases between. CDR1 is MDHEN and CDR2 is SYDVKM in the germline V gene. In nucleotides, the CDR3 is TGTGCCAGCAGTTTGCCAGGATACGCCGGAAACACCATATATTTT. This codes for CASSLPGYAGNTIYF.

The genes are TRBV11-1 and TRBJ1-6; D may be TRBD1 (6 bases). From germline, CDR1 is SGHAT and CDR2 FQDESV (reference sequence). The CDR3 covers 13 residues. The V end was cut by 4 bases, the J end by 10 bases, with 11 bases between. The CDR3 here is CASSYREKSPLHF. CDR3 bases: TGTGCCAGCAGCTACAGGGAGAAATCACCCCTCCACTTT.

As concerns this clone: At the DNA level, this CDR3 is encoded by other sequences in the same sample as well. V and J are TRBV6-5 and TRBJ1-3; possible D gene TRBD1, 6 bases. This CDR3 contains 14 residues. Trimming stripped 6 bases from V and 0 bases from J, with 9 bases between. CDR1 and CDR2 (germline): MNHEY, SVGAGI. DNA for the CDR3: TGTGCCAGCAGGACAGGATCCTCTGGAAACACCATATATTTT. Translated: CASRTGSSGNTIYF.

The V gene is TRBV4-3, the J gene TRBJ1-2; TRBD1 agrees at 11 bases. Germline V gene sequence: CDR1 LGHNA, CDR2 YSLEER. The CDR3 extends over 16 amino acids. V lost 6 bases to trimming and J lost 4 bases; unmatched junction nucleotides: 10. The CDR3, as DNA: TGCGCCAGCAGTCCGGGACAGGGGGATGGGGGCTATGGCTACACCTTC. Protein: CASSPGQGDGGYGYTF.

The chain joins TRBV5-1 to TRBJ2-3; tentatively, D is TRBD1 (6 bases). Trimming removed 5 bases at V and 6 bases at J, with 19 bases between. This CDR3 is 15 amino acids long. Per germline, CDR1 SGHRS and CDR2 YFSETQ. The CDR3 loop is CASRQDRLGLDTQYF. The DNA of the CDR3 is TGCGCCAGCAGACAAGACAGGTTAGGGTTGGATACGCAGTATTTT.

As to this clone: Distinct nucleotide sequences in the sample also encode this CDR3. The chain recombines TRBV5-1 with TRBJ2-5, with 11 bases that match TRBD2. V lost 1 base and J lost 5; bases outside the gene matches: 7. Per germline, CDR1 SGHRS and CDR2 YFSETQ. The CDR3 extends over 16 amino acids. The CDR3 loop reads CASSLTTSGGWETQYF. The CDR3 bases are TGCGCCAGCAGCTTGACCACTAGCGGGGGCTGGGAGACCCAGTACTTC.

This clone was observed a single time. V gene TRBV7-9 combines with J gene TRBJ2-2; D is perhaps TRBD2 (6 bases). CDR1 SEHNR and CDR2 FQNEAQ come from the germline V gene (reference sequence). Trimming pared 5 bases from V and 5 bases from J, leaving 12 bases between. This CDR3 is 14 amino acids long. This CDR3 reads CASSRLGRTGELFF. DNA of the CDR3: TGTGCCAGCAGCCGACTAGGGCGTACCGGGGAGCTGTTTTTT. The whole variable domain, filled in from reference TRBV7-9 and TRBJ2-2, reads DTGVSQNPRHKITKRGQNVTFRCDPISEHNRLYWYRQTLGQGPEFLTYFQNEAQLEKSRLLSDRFSAERPKGSFSTLEIQRTEQGDSAMYLCASSRLGRTGELFFGEGSRLTVL.

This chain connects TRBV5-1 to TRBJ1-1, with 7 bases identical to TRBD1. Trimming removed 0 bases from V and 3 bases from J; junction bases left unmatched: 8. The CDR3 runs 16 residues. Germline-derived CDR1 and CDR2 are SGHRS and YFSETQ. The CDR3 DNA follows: TGCGCCAGCAGCTTGGCCGGGGGACAGTTATACACTGAAGCTTTCTTT. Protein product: CASSLAGGQLYTEAFF.

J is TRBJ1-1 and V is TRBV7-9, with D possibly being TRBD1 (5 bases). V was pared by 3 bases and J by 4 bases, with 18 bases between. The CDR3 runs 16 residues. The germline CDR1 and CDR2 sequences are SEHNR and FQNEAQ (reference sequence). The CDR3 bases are TGTGCCAGCAGCTTTATGGAGGGGATAGGGAGCACTGAAGCTTTCTTT. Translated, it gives CASSFMEGIGSTEAFF.

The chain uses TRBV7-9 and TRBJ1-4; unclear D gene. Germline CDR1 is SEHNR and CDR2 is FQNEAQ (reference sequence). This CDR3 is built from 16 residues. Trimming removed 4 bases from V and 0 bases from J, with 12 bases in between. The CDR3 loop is CASSSVQTTTNEKLFF. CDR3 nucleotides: TGTGCCAGCAGCTCCGTACAGACAACAACTAATGAAAAACTGTTTTTT.

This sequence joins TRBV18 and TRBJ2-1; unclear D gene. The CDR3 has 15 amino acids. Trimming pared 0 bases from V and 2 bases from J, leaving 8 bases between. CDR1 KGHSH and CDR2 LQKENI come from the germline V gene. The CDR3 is CASSPPRRPYNEQFF. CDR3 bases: TGTGCCAGCTCACCACCCCGCAGGCCCTACAATGAGCAGTTCTTC.

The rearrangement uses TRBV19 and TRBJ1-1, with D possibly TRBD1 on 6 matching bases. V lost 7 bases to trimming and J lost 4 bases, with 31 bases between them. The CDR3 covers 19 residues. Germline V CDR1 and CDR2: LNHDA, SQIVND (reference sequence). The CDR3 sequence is CASTYQGGWERRSGTEAFF. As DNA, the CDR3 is TGTGCCAGTACCTATCAAGGGGGTTGGGAGAGGCGGTCGGGCACTGAAGCTTTCTTT.

DNA for the CDR3: TGCAGCGTTGAGGGGGCCGGCTTAAAAAACATTCAGTACTTC. Protein sequence: CSVEGAGLKNIQYF. The chain is built from TRBV29-1 and TRBJ2-4, with a tentative D call TRBD1 (6 bases). The CDR3 totals 14 residues. Germline CDR1 is SQVTM and CDR2 is ANQGSEA. The V and J ends lost 3 bases and 4 bases respectively, with 13 bases between them.

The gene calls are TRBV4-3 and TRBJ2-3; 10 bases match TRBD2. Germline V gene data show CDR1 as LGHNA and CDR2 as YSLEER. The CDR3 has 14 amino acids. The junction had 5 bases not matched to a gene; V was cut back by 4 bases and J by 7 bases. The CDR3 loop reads CASSLAGGQHTQYF. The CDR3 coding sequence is TGCGCCAGCAGCCTAGCGGGGGGTCAACATACGCAGTATTTT.

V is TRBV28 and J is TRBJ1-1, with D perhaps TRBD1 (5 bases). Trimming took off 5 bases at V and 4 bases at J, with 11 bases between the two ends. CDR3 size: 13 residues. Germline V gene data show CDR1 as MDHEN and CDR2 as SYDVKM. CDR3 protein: CASSPRDTTEAFF. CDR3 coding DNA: TGTGCCAGCAGTCCCAGGGATACCACTGAAGCTTTCTTT.

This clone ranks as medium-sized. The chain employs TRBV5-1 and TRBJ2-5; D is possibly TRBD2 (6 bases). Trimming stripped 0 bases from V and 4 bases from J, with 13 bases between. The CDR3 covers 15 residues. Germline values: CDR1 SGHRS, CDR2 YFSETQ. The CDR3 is CASSLVRGGRETQYF. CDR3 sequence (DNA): TGCGCCAGCAGCTTGGTTCGGGGAGGCAGAGAGACCCAGTACTTC.

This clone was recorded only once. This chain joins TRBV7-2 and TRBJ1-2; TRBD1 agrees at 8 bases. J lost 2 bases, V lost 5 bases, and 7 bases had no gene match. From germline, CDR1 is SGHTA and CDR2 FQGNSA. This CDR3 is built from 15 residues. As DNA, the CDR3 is TGTGCCAGCAGCCCCACGACAGGGGCCAACTATGGCTACACCTTC. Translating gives CASSPTTGANYGYTF.